This passage covers 3 T cell receptor beta chains from one sample sequenced in a study of control samples from healthy donors and cancer patients. Profiled with immunoSEQ multiplex PCR; TCRdb holds only in-frame clones, not every one. This table holds some 130,000 clones, about 95% found once. The sequenced sample consisted of blood. The receptors here all came from a young man in good health.

The V call is TRBV9, the J call TRBJ1-6; TRBD1 matches at 8 bases. CDR3 size: 14 residues. V gave up 2 bases and J gave up 8 bases; unmatched junction bases: 3. In germline, CDR1 is SGDLS, CDR2 YYNGEE. CDR3 in amino acids: CASSVGQGDSPLHF. In DNA, the CDR3 is TGTGCCAGCAGCGTCGGACAGGGCGATTCACCCCTCCACTTT. Based on the CDR3 plus reference TRBV9 and TRBJ1-6, the full variable domain is DSGVTQTPKHLITATGQRVTLRCSPRSGDLSVYWYQQSLDQGLQFLIQYYNGEERAKGNILERFSAQQFPDLHSELNLSSLELGDSALYFCASSVGQGDSPLHFGNGTRLTVT.

This chain links TRBV23-1 with TRBJ1-6, with 7 bases identical to TRBD1. TRBV23-1 is designated an ORF whose function remains uncertain. The CDR3 is 10 residues long. V trimming: 11 bases; J trimming: 15 bases; junction bases outside the gene matches: 7. CDR3 region: CAPGGRVLHF. The CDR3 bases are TGCGCCCCAGGGGGACGCGTCCTCCACTTT.

This clone occurred once. V and J are TRBV18 and TRBJ2-3, with TRBD2 matching over 8 bases. This CDR3 has 17 residues. CDR1 and CDR2 (germline): KGHSH, LQKENI. Trimming removed 6 bases from V and 2 bases from J; junction bases left unmatched: 13. CDR3 amino acids: CASSQSPSGGSTDTQYF. As DNA, the CDR3 is TGTGCCAGCTCGCAATCCCCAAGCGGGGGATCCACAGATACGCAGTATTTT.